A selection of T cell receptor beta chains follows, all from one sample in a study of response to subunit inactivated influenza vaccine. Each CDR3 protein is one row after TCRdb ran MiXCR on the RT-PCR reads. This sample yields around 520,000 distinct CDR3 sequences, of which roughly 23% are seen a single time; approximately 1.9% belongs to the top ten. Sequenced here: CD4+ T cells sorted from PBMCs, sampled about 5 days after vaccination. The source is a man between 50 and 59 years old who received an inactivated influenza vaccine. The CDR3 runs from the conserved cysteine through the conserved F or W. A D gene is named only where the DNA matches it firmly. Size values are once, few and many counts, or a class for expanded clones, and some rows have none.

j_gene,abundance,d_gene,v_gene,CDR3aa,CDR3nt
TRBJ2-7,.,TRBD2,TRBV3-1,CASSITGTSEQYF,TGTGCCAGCAGCATAACCGGGACTAGCGAGCAGTACTTC
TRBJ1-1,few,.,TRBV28,CASSLPGGGTEAFF,TGTGCCAGCAGTTTACCAGGAGGAGGCACTGAAGCTTTCTTT
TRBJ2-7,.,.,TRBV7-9,CASNTLGSYEQYF,TGTGCCAGCAACACCTTGGGCAGCTACGAGCAGTACTTC
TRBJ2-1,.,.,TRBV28,CASSFISGRDGNNEQFF,TGTGCCAGCAGTTTCATCTCCGGGCGGGATGGGAACAATGAGCAGTTCTTC
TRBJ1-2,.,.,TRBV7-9,CAIGAETYGYTF,TGTGCCATTGGGGCAGAGACCTATGGCTACACCTTC
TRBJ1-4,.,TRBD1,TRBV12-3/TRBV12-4,CASTRTGPAPTSFEKLFF,TGTGCCAGCACCCGGACAGGTCCGGCACCAACCTCGTTTGAAAAACTGTTTTTT
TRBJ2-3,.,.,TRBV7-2,CASSLGANRPQYF,TGTGCCAGCAGCTTAGGGGCCAACAGGCCGCAGTATTTT
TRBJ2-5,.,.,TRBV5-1,CASSAGSEETQYF,TGCGCCAGCAGCGCGGGCTCGGAAGAGACCCAGTACTTC
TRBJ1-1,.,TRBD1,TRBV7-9,CASSEQGSRTEAFF,TGTGCCAGCAGCGAACAGGGGAGTCGCACTGAAGCTTTCTTT
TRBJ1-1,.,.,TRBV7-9,CASSPRAEPQAFF,TGTGCCAGCAGCCCCCGGGCCGAACCTCAAGCTTTCTTT
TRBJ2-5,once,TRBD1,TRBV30,CAWSVFWDRGGETQYF,TGTGCCTGGAGTGTATTCTGGGACAGGGGAGGTGAGACCCAGTACTTC
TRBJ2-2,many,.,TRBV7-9,CASSLVRTGELFF,TGTGCCAGCAGCTTAGTTAGAACCGGGGAGCTGTTTTTT
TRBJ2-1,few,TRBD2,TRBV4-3,CASSQDLSAGGNNEQFF,TGCGCCAGCAGCCAAGATCTGTCGGCGGGAGGGAACAATGAGCAGTTCTTC
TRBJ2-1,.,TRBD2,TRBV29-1,CSVGTSSYNEQFF,TGCAGCGTCGGGACTAGCTCCTACAATGAGCAGTTCTTC
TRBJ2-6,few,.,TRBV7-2,CASSLSPGVAGANVLTF,TGTGCCAGCAGCTTGTCTCCCGGGGTCGCTGGGGCCAACGTCCTGACTTTC
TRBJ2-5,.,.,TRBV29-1,CSVERAGQETQYF,TGCAGCGTTGAAAGGGCAGGACAAGAGACCCAGTACTTC
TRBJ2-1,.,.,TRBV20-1,CSAQPFEKARNEQFF,TGCAGTGCTCAACCCTTCGAAAAGGCCCGCAATGAGCAGTTCTTC
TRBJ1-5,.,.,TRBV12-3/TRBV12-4,CASSQSVYSNQPQHF,TGTGCCAGCAGTCAATCAGTTTATAGCAATCAGCCCCAGCATTTT
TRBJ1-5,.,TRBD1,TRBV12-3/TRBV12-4,CASSYSDRENQPQHF,TGTGCCAGCAGTTACTCCGACAGGGAAAATCAGCCCCAGCATTTT
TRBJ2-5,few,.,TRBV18,CASSPRKGVRETQYF,TGTGCCAGCTCACCACGGAAGGGGGTGCGTGAGACCCAGTACTTC
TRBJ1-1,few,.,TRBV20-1,CSARDSRTENTEAFF,TGCAGTGCTAGAGACAGTAGGACAGAGAACACTGAAGCTTTCTTT
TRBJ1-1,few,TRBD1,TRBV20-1,CSAIPQTGGHTEAFF,TGCAGTGCTATCCCTCAGACAGGGGGCCACACTGAAGCTTTCTTT
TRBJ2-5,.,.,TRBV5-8,CASSLNKATPLETQYF,TGTGCCAGCAGCTTAAATAAGGCAACCCCTTTGGAGACCCAGTACTTC
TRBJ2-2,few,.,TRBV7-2,CASSSGTGELFF,TGTGCCAGCAGCTCGGGCACCGGGGAGCTGTTTTTT
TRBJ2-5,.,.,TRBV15,CATSRDRMLETQYF,TGTGCCACCAGCAGAGATAGAATGTTGGAGACCCAGTACTTC